The next 7 T cell receptor beta chains were all read from a single sample in a study of T cells in Graves' hyperthyroidism and ophthalmopathy. Amplification yielded TCR beta CDR3 regions, with RNA transcripts as the source. During a first-round RT-PCR of the TCR CDR3, the HTBI primer set was used. TCRdb fed the multiplex PCR reads into MiXCR, producing one record per CDR3 protein. The top ten clones hold more than 3% of a sample with hundreds of thousands of distinct CDR3 sequences, 16% of them seen once. The sample comprised blood. These receptors were obtained from a woman aged 40-49 years with Graves' ophthalmopathy.

Regarding this clonotype: With a much larger clone just one base away, this may be a read error. The chain recombines TRBV28 with TRBJ2-5; D perhaps matches TRBD2 (5 bases). The CDR3 loop spans 13 amino acids. Germline CDR1 is MDHEN and CDR2 is SYDVKM. In DNA form, the CDR3 reads TGTGCCAGCAGTGCCGGGGAGCTGGAGACCCGGTACTTC. It specifies CASSAGELETRYF. The full variable domain, rest sourced from reference TRBV28 and TRBJ2-5, is DVKVTQSSRYLVKRTGEKVFLECVQDMDHENMFWYRQDPGLGLRLIYFSYDVKMKEKGDIPEGYSVSREKKERFSLILESASTNQTSMYLCASSAGELETRYFGPGTRLLVL.

This clonotype was recorded at least ten times. The chain couples TRBV2 to TRBJ2-1, with a weak D call TRBD2 (7 bases). In germline, CDR1 is SNHLY, CDR2 FYNNEI. V was pared by 6 bases and J by 7 bases, with 13 bases between. The CDR3 runs 13 residues. CDR3 region: CASRGGLPNEQFF. The CDR3 bases are TGTGCCAGCAGAGGGGGACTACCTAATGAGCAGTTCTTC.

The chain uses TRBV5-1 and TRBJ1-1, with 7 bases lining up with TRBD1. The V segment lost 4 bases and the J segment 10 bases; nucleotides outside the gene matches: 10. Germline-derived CDR1 and CDR2 are SGHRS and YFSETQ. The CDR3 loop spans 13 amino acids. In DNA, the CDR3 is TGCGCCAGCAGCCCGGCCTGGAGGGGGCTAGCTTTCTTT. This sequence encodes CASSPAWRGLAFF.

This clonotype was detected ten times or more. V and J are TRBV7-2 and TRBJ2-4; D might be TRBD1 (6 bases). Looked up from germline, CDR1 is SGHTA and CDR2 is FQGNSA. V gave up 4 bases and J gave up 8 bases, with 15 bases separating them. The CDR3 is made up of 14 amino acids. Here the CDR3 reads CASSSRGQSDIQYF. The DNA for the CDR3 is TGTGCCAGCAGCTCTAGGGGACAATCGGACATTCAGTACTTC.

This clonotype occurred a few times. V usage is TRBV6-6 and J usage is TRBJ1-1; D might be TRBD1 (6 bases). CDR3 size: 14 residues. Germline lookup yields CDR1 MNHNY and CDR2 SVGAGI (reference sequence). The V gene lost 2 bases and the J gene lost 5 bases, with 12 bases spanning the gap. In DNA, the CDR3 is TGTGCCAGCAGTTACACCACAGGGTCAACTGAAGCTTTCTTT. Encoded protein: CASSYTTGSTEAFF.

This clonotype was counted only a few times. The chain joins TRBV2 to TRBJ2-5; 12 nucleotides agree with TRBD2. V was clipped by 6 bases and J by 4 bases; unmatched bases: 12. CDR3 length equals 17 residues. The V gene's germline CDR1 is SNHLY and CDR2 FYNNEI. Here the CDR3 reads CASRLGRLAGVRETQYF. The CDR3 DNA is TGTGCCAGCAGGCTGGGGAGACTAGCGGGAGTAAGAGAGACCCAGTACTTC.

This clonotype has ten or more counts. The rearrangement uses TRBV29-1 and TRBJ2-1, with 10 bases fitting TRBD1. Germline V CDR1 and CDR2: SQVTM, ANQGSEA. The CDR3 covers 13 residues. The V segment lost 4 bases and the J segment 6 bases; nucleotides outside the gene matches: 3. Here the CDR3 reads CSVADRGLNEQFF. As DNA, the CDR3 is TGCAGCGTTGCTGACAGGGGGCTCAATGAGCAGTTCTTC.